The 28 T cell receptor beta chains below all came from one sample that was sequenced in a study of blood T cell repertoires in COVID-19. Sequencing used immunoSEQ multiplex PCR; TCRdb keeps in-frame clones, though not all of them. The data show 75,000 or so clones, around four fifths seen once. Input material: peripheral blood. These receptors all stem from a woman aged 80 or over with acute or convalescent COVID-19.

The chain joins TRBV10-2 to TRBJ1-6; no clear D gene. Germline CDR1 WSHSY, CDR2 SAAADI. The CDR3 loop spans 14 amino acids. The germline V and J ends were trimmed by 7 bases and 4 bases, with 11 bases remaining between them. The CDR3 sequence is CASNAGAYNSPLHF. CDR3 nucleotide sequence: TGCGCCAGCAACGCCGGAGCATATAATTCACCCCTCCACTTT.

V usage is TRBV5-1 and J usage is TRBJ1-4; the match to TRBD1 covers 8 bases. The CDR3 has 12 amino acids. CDR1 and CDR2 (germline): SGHRS, YFSETQ. V lost 3 bases and J lost 8; bases outside the gene matches: 0. The CDR3 loop is CASSWTGEKLFF. The CDR3 nucleotides are TGCGCCAGCAGCTGGACAGGGGAAAAACTGTTTTTT.

The chain combines TRBV30 with TRBJ1-5; D gene uncertain. This CDR3 has 14 amino acids. V was shortened by 3 bases and J by 7 bases, with 16 bases between the two germline ends. Germline V CDR1 and CDR2: GTSNPN, SVGIG (reference sequence). The CDR3 here is CAWSGEGSGQPQHF. The CDR3 bases are TGTGCCTGGAGCGGCGAGGGCTCGGGACAGCCCCAGCATTTT.

The chain couples TRBV6-5 to TRBJ1-6; TRBD1 is a possible D gene (6 bases). The germline V gene encodes CDR1 MNHEY and CDR2 SVGAGI. V was clipped by 6 bases and J by 7 bases, with 13 bases between them. The CDR3 contains 14 residues. The CDR3 sequence: CASRRTALNSPLHF. In DNA, the CDR3 is TGTGCCAGCAGACGGACAGCCTTAAATTCACCCCTCCACTTT.

V and J are TRBV5-4 and TRBJ2-7; 9 bases are shared with TRBD1. CDR1 is SGHNT, CDR2 YYREEE, per germline (reference sequence). This CDR3 has 14 residues. V shed 3 bases and J 4 bases; nucleotides not matched to a gene: 5. The CDR3 region is CASSWGQGGYEQYF. CDR3 nucleotides: TGTGCCAGCAGCTGGGGACAGGGAGGTTACGAGCAGTACTTC.

The chain employs TRBV5-6 and TRBJ1-4, with no clear D. V lost 1 base to trimming and J lost 7 bases, with 14 bases between them. The CDR3 extends over 15 amino acids. Germline-derived CDR1 and CDR2 are SGHDT and YYEEEE. In DNA, the CDR3 is TGTGCCAGCAGCTTGAGTTTAGAGCATGGTGAAAAACTGTTTTTT. It yields the protein CASSLSLEHGEKLFF.

As concerns this clone: The junction differs from germline at one of its ends, possibly a read error. The gene calls are TRBV30 and TRBJ1-5, with 7 bases aligning to TRBD1. The CDR3 loop spans 17 amino acids. From germline, CDR1 is GTSNPN and CDR2 SVGIG (reference sequence). The CDR3 nucleotides read TGTGCCTGGAGCCCCTCGGACAGGCTGGGTGGGCAATCAGCCCCAGCATTT. Its protein is CAWSPSDRLGGQSAPAF.

The chain couples TRBV30 to TRBJ1-4; the match to TRBD1 covers 7 bases. J lost 7 bases, V lost 2 bases, and 4 bases had no gene match. Germline CDR1 and CDR2: GTSNPN and SVGIG (reference sequence). This CDR3 has 13 residues. CDR3 in DNA: TGTGCCTGGAGTTGGACAGGTCCTGAAAAACTGTTTTTT. The encoded protein is CAWSWTGPEKLFF.

The gene calls are TRBV6-5 and TRBJ2-1; 8 bases agree with TRBD2. Germline V CDR1 and CDR2: MNHEY, SVGAGI. Losses at the gene ends were 6 bases for V and 0 bases for J; bases not matched to a gene: 4. The CDR3 loop spans 15 amino acids. The CDR3 nucleotides are TGTGCCAGCAGCAAAAGCGGGAGCTCCTACAATGAGCAGTTCTTC. Translated: CASSKSGSSYNEQFF.

This clone was picked up one time. This chain joins TRBV5-1 and TRBJ2-1; 7 nucleotides line up with TRBD2. The germline V gene has CDR1 SGHRS and CDR2 YFSETQ. CDR3 length: 13 amino acids. Germline trimming cut 4 bases from V and 6 bases from J; bases unmatched to any gene: 4. The CDR3 nucleotides are TGCGCCAGCAGCCGAACTAGCGTCAATGAGCAGTTCTTC. Its translation: CASSRTSVNEQFF.

This clone has just a few counts. CDR3 protein: CASSVYFSSSTDTQYF. In DNA, the CDR3 is TGTGCCAGCAGCGTCTACTTTAGCTCGAGCACAGATACGCAGTATTTT. The J gene is TRBJ2-3, the V gene TRBV5-5; D unclear. The germline V and J ends were trimmed by 4 bases and 0 bases, with 15 bases remaining between them. Germline CDR1 SGHKS, CDR2 YYEKEE (reference sequence). The CDR3 has 16 amino acids.

The chain joins TRBV5-1 to TRBJ2-1; TRBD2 agrees at 14 bases. The CDR3 covers 16 residues. Per the germline V gene, CDR1 is SGHRS and CDR2 is YFSETQ. With 2 bases clipped from V and 10 bases from J, the junction kept 8 bases outside the gene matches. CDR3 in DNA: TGCGCCAGCAGCTTCTCGACTAGCGGGGGGGCCGGAGAGCAGTTCTTC. Translated, it gives CASSFSTSGGAGEQFF.

V and J are TRBV19 and TRBJ1-2; possible D gene TRBD1, 5 bases. The CDR3 extends over 15 amino acids. Trimming took off 6 bases at V and 2 bases at J, with 16 bases between the two ends. Germline CDR1 and CDR2: LNHDA and SQIVND (reference sequence). This CDR3 reads CASRGPGRGNYGYTF. DNA for the CDR3: TGTGCCAGTAGGGGACCCGGGAGGGGAAACTATGGCTACACCTTC.

Here the CDR3 DNA reads TGTGCCAGCAGTGACAGGAGGGCTTACACCGGGGAGCTGTTTTTT. Translated, it gives CASSDRRAYTGELFF. The J gene is TRBJ2-2, the V gene TRBV2; tentative D call: TRBD2 (6 bases). The V gene lost 3 bases and the J gene lost 3 bases, with 11 bases spanning the gap. The germline V gene encodes CDR1 SNHLY and CDR2 FYNNEI. The length of the CDR3 is 15 residues.

This chain joins TRBV5-1 and TRBJ2-1; tentatively, D is TRBD2 (6 bases). The CDR3 is made up of 14 amino acids. Germline V gene data show CDR1 as SGHRS and CDR2 as YFSETQ. Between the trimmed V and J ends, which lost 0 bases and 6 bases, there was a span of 10 bases. Here the CDR3 DNA reads TGCGCCAGCAGCTTGGTAGCGGACGGCAATGAGCAGTTCTTC. It translates to CASSLVADGNEQFF.

V is TRBV27 and J is TRBJ1-2, with D tentatively TRBD1 (6 bases). CDR1 is MNHEY, CDR2 SMNVEV, per germline (reference sequence). The CDR3 length is 15 residues. The V gene lost 2 bases and the J gene lost 0 bases, with 10 bases spanning the gap. CDR3 in DNA: TGTGCCAGCAGTTTACAAGGGGGAGCTAACTATGGCTACACCTTC. It yields the protein CASSLQGGANYGYTF.

The rearrangement joins TRBV5-1 to TRBJ2-3; 8 nucleotides agree with TRBD2. CDR3 length equals 16 residues. The germline V gene encodes CDR1 SGHRS and CDR2 YFSETQ. V lost 0 bases and J lost 2; bases outside the gene matches: 5. This CDR3 reads CASSLDGGGPTDTQYF. CDR3 DNA: TGCGCCAGCAGCTTGGATGGCGGGGGGCCCACAGATACGCAGTATTTT.

The CDR3 protein is CATSSDSGQGENTQYF. The CDR3 bases are TGTGCCACCAGCAGTGACTCGGGACAGGGGGAAAATACGCAGTATTTT. V usage is TRBV15 and J usage is TRBJ2-3; 11 bases are shared with TRBD1. With V trimmed by 3 bases and J by 7 bases, 9 bases remained unmatched. This CDR3 is 16 amino acids long. Germline loops: CDR1 LNHNV, CDR2 YYDKDF (reference sequence). Filled out from reference TRBV15 and TRBJ2-3, the complete variable domain reads DAMVIQNPRYQVTQFGKPVTLSCSQTLNHNVMYWYQQKSSQAPKLLFHYYDKDFNNEADTPDNFQSRRPNTSFCFLDIRSPGLGDTAMYLCATSSDSGQGENTQYFGPGTRLTVL.

The gene calls are TRBV7-3 and TRBJ1-1; no clear D gene. Trimming removed 1 base from V and 2 bases from J, with 8 bases in between. The CDR3 contains 14 residues. The germline CDR1 and CDR2 sequences are SGHTA and FQGTGA. The chain's CDR3 is CASSLSSRNTEAFF. CDR3 nucleotide sequence: TGTGCCAGCAGCTTAAGTAGCCGAAACACTGAAGCTTTCTTT. The whole variable domain, filled in from reference TRBV7-3 and TRBJ1-1, reads GAGVSQTPSNKVTEKGKYVELRCDPISGHTALYWYRQSLGQGPEFLIYFQGTGAADDSGLPNDRFFAVRPEGSVSTLKIQRTERGDSAVYLCASSLSSRNTEAFFGQGTRLTVV.

The chain has TRBV30 and TRBJ2-3, with TRBD2 matching 7 bases. Trimming cost V 2 bases and J 1 base; bases outside gene matches: 0. The CDR3 sequence is 13 residues long. CDR1 and CDR2 from the germline V gene are GTSNPN and SVGIG (reference sequence). For the CDR3, the DNA is TGTGCCTGGAGTAGCGGGGGCACAGATACGCAGTATTTT. Its translation: CAWSSGGTDTQYF.

The genes are TRBV30 and TRBJ2-5, with 7 bases that match TRBD1. The CDR3 contains 14 residues. V shed 3 bases, J shed 2 bases, and the junction held 6 bases outside the gene matches. CDR1 GTSNPN and CDR2 SVGIG come from the germline V gene (reference sequence). CDR3 sequence (DNA): TGTGCCTGGAGCCGGACAGGCCTACAAGAGACCCAGTACTTC. It specifies CAWSRTGLQETQYF.

The rearrangement uses TRBV10-3 and TRBJ1-3; D not certain. CDR3 size: 14 residues. Trimming shortened V by 2 bases and J by 7 bases, and 12 bases separated the two germline ends. The germline V gene has CDR1 ENHRY and CDR2 SYGVKD. The DNA of the CDR3 is TGTGCCATCAGTGAGGAGCCCCAACGCAACACCATATATTTT. Its translation: CAISEEPQRNTIYF.

The chain couples TRBV5-1 to TRBJ2-5, with D maybe TRBD2 (6 bases). This CDR3 comprises 15 residues. CDR1 SGHRS and CDR2 YFSETQ come from the germline V gene. Trimming took 0 bases from V and 1 from J, leaving 10 bases between them. CDR3 amino acids: CASSLGGGTQETQYF. Here the CDR3 DNA reads TGCGCCAGCAGCTTGGGGGGAGGAACCCAAGAGACCCAGTACTTC.

This CDR3 reads CASSQDPGGRAYNEQFF. CDR3 DNA sequence: TGTGCCAGCAGCCAAGATCCGGGGGGACGGGCCTACAATGAGCAGTTCTTC. The rearrangement links TRBV3-1 (or the pseudogene TRBV3-2) to TRBJ2-1; 7 nucleotides line up with TRBD2. From germline, CDR1 is LGHDT and CDR2 YNNKEL (reference sequence). Losses at the gene ends were 0 bases for V and 2 bases for J; bases not matched to a gene: 7. This CDR3 region has 17 residues.

V and J are TRBV7-2 and TRBJ1-2, with 8 bases matching TRBD1. With V trimmed by 5 bases and J by 11 bases, 13 bases remained unmatched. CDR1 SGHTA and CDR2 FQGNSA come from the germline V gene. This CDR3 has 14 residues. The CDR3: CASSPMGQAGRYTF. CDR3 DNA sequence: TGTGCCAGCAGCCCGATGGGACAGGCGGGGCGTTACACCTTC.

The chain joins TRBV11-1 to TRBJ1-2, with D unresolved. V lost 5 bases, J lost 0 bases, and 7 bases lay in between. This CDR3 has 13 amino acids. Per the germline V gene, CDR1 is SGHAT and CDR2 is FQDESV (reference sequence). This CDR3 reads CASSVTANYGYTF. Here the CDR3 DNA reads TGTGCCAGCAGCGTGACTGCTAACTATGGCTACACCTTC.

In this sample, this clone turned up a few times. This chain joins TRBV3-1 (or the pseudogene TRBV3-2) and TRBJ2-7; 10 bases align to TRBD2. The CDR3 sequence is 14 residues long. The germline CDR1 and CDR2 sequences are LGHDT and YNNKEL (reference sequence). The trim removed 4 bases at V and 4 bases at J, leaving 4 bases unmatched. The CDR3 bases are TGTGCCAGCAGCCCCTCTAGCGGGGGATACGAGCAGTACTTC. It yields the protein CASSPSSGGYEQYF.

The rearrangement links TRBV5-4 to TRBJ1-1, with D perhaps matching TRBD1 (5 bases). Germline V gene sequence: CDR1 SGHNT, CDR2 YYREEE (reference sequence). This CDR3 is built from 14 residues. V lost 1 base to trimming and J lost 7 bases, with 14 bases between them. CDR3 nucleotides: TGTGCCAGCAGCTTGAGGGGAGGGAAGGTTGAAGCTTTCTTT. The encoded protein is CASSLRGGKVEAFF. The entire variable domain, with the rest obtained from reference TRBV5-4 and TRBJ1-1, is as follows: ETGVTQSPTHLIKTRGQQVTLRCSSQSGHNTVSWYQQALGQGPQFIFQYYREEENGRGNFPPRFSGLQFPNYSSELNVNALELDDSALYLCASSLRGGKVEAFFGQGTRLTVV.